This section outlines one T cell receptor (beta chain) sequence together with its context. Clones were sequenced by immunoSEQ multiplex PCR, and TCRdb holds only the in-frame ones, with some missing. The repertoire holds 120,000 or so clones, 75% to 90% seen once, with under 2.5% in the top ten. The CDR3 spans 14 residues. V lost 5 bases to trimming and J lost 5 bases, with 13 bases between them. CDR1 is LNHDA, CDR2 SQIVND, per germline (reference sequence). The data were taken from a study of radiation and T cells in renal cell carcinoma. The time point here: blood 2 weeks post-SBRT. Treatment specified: 15 Gy SBRT to primary tumor, nephrectomy 4 weeks later.

The receptor's source is a woman aged 55-75 years with renal cell carcinoma. The chain employs TRBV19 and TRBJ1-5, with D possibly TRBD1 on 6 matching bases. The sample in question was blood, obtained from a patient whose treatment included radiotherapy and nephrectomy. The CDR3 sequence: CASSSTGGHQPQHF. The CDR3, as DNA: TGTGCCAGTAGTTCGACCGGGGGCCATCAGCCCCAGCATTTT. The variable domain in full, with the rest retrieved from reference TRBV19 and TRBJ1-5, is DGGITQSPKYLFRKEGQNVTLSCEQNLNHDAMYWYRQDPGQGLRLIYYSQIVNDFQKGDIAEGYSVSREKKESFPLTVTSAQKNPTAFYLCASSSTGGHQPQHFGDGTRLSIL.